This entry describes one T cell receptor beta chain. The sample holds a few counts of this clone. Its antigen is still unknown. The sample holds no much larger clone one base away, and base qualities are not on file. The sample is drawn from a study of OX40 agonist ivuxolimab in advanced cancers. As for the study more broadly: Ivuxolimab was a fully human IgG2 agonistic monoclonal antibody targeting the costimulatory receptor OX40 (CD134). Intravenous ivuxolimab was administered to patients every 2 weeks at six dose levels: 0.01, 0.1, 0.3, 1.5, 3 and 10 mg/kg. Of the 50 or so patients in dose escalation, about 20 had hepatocellular carcinoma, some 15 had melanoma, 9 had renal cell carcinoma and 9 had head and neck cancer. The dose-escalation cohort was around 84% male with a mean age of around 62 years, ranging from roughly 23 to 79. Prior anti-PD-1, anti-PD-L1 or anti-CTLA-4 therapy was permitted, and checkpoint inhibitors had been received by less than 45% of dose-escalation patients. Partial responses occurred in three dose-escalation patients: two with cutaneous melanoma and one with hepatocellular carcinoma. Peripheral TCRbeta sequencing was intended to test whether TCR sequence diversity was altered and clonal T-cell expansion was caused by ivuxolimab. The paper reports the monotherapy dose-escalation portion (N of about 52 patients) of the phase I ivuxolimab trial.

Overall study outcomes, separate from this receptor: The antigen specificity of the peripheral T cells that underwent clonal expansion was not determined. On average, CD8+ T cells showed more expanded clones than CD4+ T cells after ivuxolimab. At doses of 0.1 to 3.0 mg/kg, clonal expansion of both CD4+ and CD8+ blood T cells was observed from baseline to week 6. Partial responders in the 0.1-3.0 mg/kg groups had among the lowest normalized peripheral clonal expansion, especially among CD8+ T cells. Low levels of normalized T-cell clonal expansion were also shown by some nonresponding patients.

Patients with autoimmune disease history or receiving systemic immunosuppression were excluded from the trial. Peripheral blood for TCR sequencing was collected from all dose cohorts at baseline, on cycle 4 day 1, and on cycle 7 day 1. Samples came from an open-label, multicenter, first-in-human phase I dose-escalation trial of ivuxolimab. The trial enrolled adults with locally advanced or metastatic head and neck squamous cell, hepatocellular, melanoma or renal cell carcinoma. CD4+ and CD8+ T cells were sorted separately from peripheral blood before TCR sequencing. Its CDR3 holds 14 amino acids, cysteine through phenylalanine. Just CDR3 DNA is preserved here, 42 bases in frame from base 1. According to the germline V gene, CDR1 reads SGHTA and CDR2 reads FQGNSA. V loses 3 bases of germline sequence and J loses 2 bases, and the interval between the two ends is 11 bases. For sequencing of the TCRbeta CDR3 region, genomic DNA was extracted from the sorted cells. TCRbeta CDR3 regions were sequenced using the immunoSEQ Assay. TCRdb stores this immuneACCESS table with in-frame sequences only. Part of the clones is absent; in the studies checked, under half of the shortfall reflects unresolved V genes, and no reason is known for the rest. The sample table holds 90,000 or so clones, of which roughly 90% were seen once. The ten most abundant clones make up 2.6% of the sample.

The sequence was obtained from an adult with an advanced solid tumor such as melanoma, head and neck, liver or kidney cancer. The chain is encoded by TRBV7-2 joined to TRBJ2-7; the D gene cannot be resolved beyond TRBD1 or TRBD2, each matching 7 bases. Here the sequenced sample was CD4+ or CD8+ T cells sorted from blood, taken in a trial of the OX40 agonist ivuxolimab. Read as DNA, the sequence is TGTGCCAGCAGCTTCAGCGGGACAGCCTACGAGCAGTACTTC. The translation is CASSFSGTAYEQYF.